Below are 4 T cell receptor beta chains sequenced from a single sample in a study of T cell repertoires in cytomegalovirus infection. TCRdb reprocessed the reads via MiXCR and lists one record per CDR3 protein. The table lists more than 500,000 distinct CDR3 sequences, more than 15% of them singletons. Sequences were obtained from CD8+ T cells from PBMCs. These receptors were obtained from a human donor in good health (CMV status not recorded). Some clones in this sample may be carry-over from other donors' samples.

The chain links TRBV5-4 to TRBJ1-6; D not resolved. Germline-derived CDR1 and CDR2 are SGHNT and YYREEE (reference sequence). Trimming removed 0 bases at V and 13 bases at J, with 8 bases between. The CDR3 spans 12 residues. For the CDR3, the DNA is TGTGCCAGCAGCTTGGACACTCCTCCCCTCCACTTT. This encodes CASSLDTPPLHF.

Ten or more counts support this clonotype. J is TRBJ2-7 and V is TRBV12-3 or TRBV12-4, with 8 nucleotides matching TRBD2. The V and J ends lost 3 bases and 6 bases, in that order; junction bases with no gene match: 4. CDR3 length equals 13 residues. The CDR3 region is CASSFGTSSEQYF. In DNA form, the CDR3 reads TGTGCCAGCAGTTTTGGGACTAGTTCCGAGCAGTACTTC.

At least ten counts were recorded for this clonotype. The V gene is TRBV19, the J gene TRBJ2-7; D unresolved. With 7 bases removed from V and 2 bases from J, the gap between germline ends came to 18 bases. The CDR3 is 15 amino acids. Germline assignment: CDR1 LNHDA and CDR2 SQIVND (reference sequence). CDR3 sequence reads: CASTKGLGNAYEQYF. The CDR3 bases are TGTGCCAGTACCAAAGGGCTGGGAAATGCCTACGAGCAGTACTTC.

This clonotype was counted many times. The CDR3 DNA reads TGTGCCAGCAGCTCGCTCCCTTTTTCTGGTGGGCCCCAAGAGACCCAGTACTTC. Translating gives CASSSLPFSGGPQETQYF. The gene calls are TRBV7-9 and TRBJ2-5, with D uncertain. The germline CDR1 and CDR2 sequences are SEHNR and FQNEAQ (reference sequence). This CDR3 has 18 amino acids. Trimming left V 4 bases short and J 1 base short, with 22 bases between.